A single sample is the source of the 26 T cell receptor beta chains below, sequenced in a study of tumor and adjacent non-tumor tissue in lung cancer (dated by TCRdb to 2017 to 2018). Bulk unsorted tissue served as the source for RNA extraction, and RNA quality was assessed using a NanoDrop ND-1000 and an Agilent 2100. Library preparation used multiplex PCR. Instrument used: Illumina HiSeq 2500. Following protocols modified from ARM-PCR, the researchers constructed TCRbeta libraries through three rounds of nested PCR with primers (Table S4). Using fastp at Q25 and MiXCR, TCRdb reprocessed the public reads and kept productive beta chains. Every entry covers one CDR3 protein and lists the most common genes and DNA from its rows. The sample profile shows approximately 110,000 distinct CDR3 sequences; 75% of them were found once. Clones ranked in the top ten supply about 39% of the sample. Sequencing was done on a sample of lung tumor tissue. These receptors were collected from a woman in her fifties or sixties with non-small cell lung cancer.

Notes on this clonotype: The junction departs from germline at one end; a sequencing error may be responsible. The chain employs TRBV11-2 and TRBJ1-5; D is ambiguous. The CDR3 is made up of 13 amino acids. The germline gives CDR1 SGHAT, CDR2 FQNNGV. The CDR3 DNA reads TGTACCAGCAGCTTATTGGGTGATCAGCCCCAGCATTTT. This gives the protein CTSSLLGDQPQHF.

Note on this clonotype: The missing conserved phenylalanine or tryptophan at the end of this CDR3 makes a read error likely. This chain connects TRBV11-2 to TRBJ2-3; TRBD1 matches 7 bases. CDR1 is SGHAT, CDR2 FQNNGV, per germline. This CDR3 contains 14 residues. CDR3 loop: CAGSTSTGLDTQYL. As DNA, the CDR3 is TGTGCAGGCAGCACATCGACAGGGTTGGATACGCAGTATCTT.

Points on this clonotype: A single base separates this from a much larger clone, so it may be a read error. The chain recombines TRBV6-6 with TRBJ1-3, with 8 bases lining up with TRBD1. Germline CDR1 and CDR2: MNHNY and SVGAGI (reference sequence). Germline trimming cut 7 bases from V and 0 bases from J; bases unmatched to any gene: 8. The length of the CDR3 is 16 residues. In nucleotides, the CDR3 is TGTGCCAGCACAACGCTCAGGGGGCTCTCTGGAAACACCATATATTTT. It translates to CASTTLRGLSGNTIYF.

About this clonotype: Compared with germline, one end of the junction differs, possibly owing to a read error. The chain employs TRBV28 and TRBJ1-1; TRBD1 matches at 11 bases. The CDR3 is made up of 14 amino acids. CDR1 MDHEN and CDR2 SYDVKM come from the germline V gene. The CDR3 is CTSSLTWTGGGAFF. CDR3 coding DNA: TGTACCAGCAGTTTAACTTGGACAGGGGGCGGTGCTTTCTTT.

In the case of this clonotype: One junction end does not reproduce the germline sequence, and a read error may be involved. The V and J genes are TRBV11-1 and TRBJ2-1; D is unclear. CDR1 SGHAT and CDR2 FQDESV come from the germline V gene (reference sequence). The CDR3 runs 13 residues. This CDR3 is CASSSLSYNEQLF. The CDR3 nucleotides read TGTGCCAGCAGCTCTTTGTCCTACAATGAGCAGTTATTC.

This clonotype was counted ten times or more. V and J are TRBV20-1 and TRBJ2-5; 8 bases are shared with TRBD1. The CDR3 has 15 residues. Per the germline V gene, CDR1 is DFQATT and CDR2 is SNEGSKA (reference sequence). Trimming took 5 bases from V and 4 from J; bases not matched to a gene: 12. For the CDR3, the DNA is TGCAGTGCTTCCCACCAACAGGGGGTGGGAGAGACCCAGTACTTC. Amino acid sequence: CSASHQQGVGETQYF.

This chain joins TRBV10-3 and TRBJ1-1, with 8 bases matching TRBD1. Per the germline V gene, CDR1 is ENHRY and CDR2 is SYGVKD. The CDR3 loop spans 14 amino acids. V trimming: 3 bases; J trimming: 12 bases; junction bases outside the gene matches: 12. CDR3 coding DNA: TGTGCCATCAGTGATGGGACAGGAGGTGAGCCATCTTTCTTT. It codes for CAISDGTGGEPSFF.

On this clonotype: The conserved final phenylalanine or tryptophan is absent from the CDR3, which likely points to a read error. The gene calls are TRBV11-1 and TRBJ2-2, with TRBD2 matching 12 bases. V was clipped by 5 bases and J by 13 bases; unmatched bases: 17. The CDR3 consists of 17 residues. CDR1 SGHAT and CDR2 FQDESV come from the germline V gene (reference sequence). The CDR3 DNA follows: TGTGCCAGCAGCCCGCGACTAGCGGGAGAATCCACCGTGTTGCTGTTTTCT. Protein sequence: CASSPRLAGESTVLLFS.

Comments on this clonotype: Just one base apart from a much larger clone, this may be a read error. This chain connects TRBV20-1 to TRBJ2-1, with 10 bases aligning to TRBD1. Trimming cost V 7 bases and J 5 bases; bases outside gene matches: 11. The germline gives CDR1 DFQATT, CDR2 SNEGSKA (reference sequence). The length of the CDR3 is 15 residues. This chain's CDR3 is CSVITRDRGNNEQFF. The CDR3 region has the DNA TGCAGTGTTATTACCCGGGACAGGGGAAACAATGAGCAGTTCTTC.

In its sample, this clonotype was seen many times. The chain has TRBV4-3 and TRBJ1-2, with 8 positions matching TRBD1. Germline trimming cut 4 bases from V and 4 bases from J; bases unmatched to any gene: 11. The germline CDR1 and CDR2 sequences are LGHNA and YSLEER. The CDR3 spans 16 residues. CDR3 sequence: CASSLTSDRVGYGYTF. The CDR3 nucleotides are TGCGCCAGCAGCCTCACATCGGACAGGGTCGGCTATGGCTACACCTTC.

About this clonotype: A much more abundant neighbour one base away suggests this may be a read error. The chain links TRBV6-1 to TRBJ2-1; 8 bases agree with TRBD1. Germline CDR1 and CDR2: MNHNS and SASEGT. This CDR3 contains 13 residues. The CDR3 nucleotides read TGTGTCAGCAGTAAGGACAGGGAATATGAGCAGTTCTTC. This gives the protein CVSSKDREYEQFF.

This clonotype occurred many times. V is TRBV20-1 and J is TRBJ2-6; D remains unclear. With 6 bases removed from V and 0 bases from J, the gap between germline ends came to 9 bases. This CDR3 has 14 amino acids. CDR1 is DFQATT, CDR2 SNEGSKA, per germline (reference sequence). The CDR3 bases are TGCAGTGCGCCCCCAGGCTCTGGGGCCAACGTCCTGACTTTC. Translated: CSAPPGSGANVLTF.

This chain links TRBV5-1 with TRBJ2-3, with a weak D call TRBD1 (6 bases). Germline CDR1 SGHRS, CDR2 YFSETQ. Trimming stripped 4 bases from V and 0 bases from J, with 12 bases between. The length of the CDR3 is 15 residues. The CDR3 nucleotides are TGCGCCAGCAGCGGAGGACAGATCAGCACAGATACGCAGTATTTT. Encoded protein: CASSGGQISTDTQYF.

This clonotype was counted only a few times. Given a much more abundant clone one base away, this may be a read error. This rearrangement joins TRBV4-3 to TRBJ2-4, with D possibly called TRBD1 or TRBD2 (5 bases each). Trimming removed 4 bases at V and 5 bases at J, with 15 bases between. The CDR3 is 15 amino acids. Looked up from germline, CDR1 is LGHNA and CDR2 is YSLEER. CDR3 protein: CASSLYYGTENIQYF. The CDR3 nucleotides read TGCGCCAGCAGCCTCTACTACGGGACGGAAAACATTCAGTACTTC.

This chain connects TRBV11-2 to TRBJ1-6; tentatively, D is TRBD1 (5 bases). The CDR3 runs to 13 residues. Germline CDR1 SGHAT, CDR2 FQNNGV. V was pared by 5 bases and J by 9 bases, with 11 bases between. The CDR3, as DNA: TGTGCCAGCAGCCTCCGACAGCTTTCACCCCTCCACTTT. This translates into CASSLRQLSPLHF.

The chain couples TRBV6-5 to TRBJ1-2; 8 bases agree with TRBD1. CDR1 is MNHEY, CDR2 SVGAGI, per germline. The CDR3 length is 16 residues. The V and J ends lost 4 bases and 3 bases, in that order; junction bases with no gene match: 10. The CDR3 DNA reads as TGTGCCAGCAGTTGCACCGGACAGGGAGGGGACTATGGCTACACCTTC. Translated, it gives CASSCTGQGGDYGYTF.

This chain uses TRBV11-1 with TRBJ2-7, with D possibly TRBD2 on 5 matching bases. V was trimmed by 2 bases and J by 9 bases, leaving 11 bases between them. Germline CDR1 and CDR2: SGHAT and FQDESV (reference sequence). The CDR3 covers 12 residues. DNA of the CDR3: TGTGCCAGCAGCTTAAGAGGGATTGGGCAGTACTTC. It codes for CASSLRGIGQYF.

In the case of this clonotype: The junction departs from the called germline gene at one end, perhaps through a read error. J is TRBJ2-1 and V is TRBV5-8; D remains unclear. There are 18 residues in the CDR3. Germline V gene sequence: CDR1 SGHTS, CDR2 YDEGEE. The CDR3 here is CASSLEVSVLSSYNGQFF. CDR3 sequence (DNA): TGTGCCAGCAGCTTGGAGGTATCAGTCCTGAGCTCCTACAATGGGCAGTTCTTC.

Details on this clonotype: A junction end diverges from the germline sequence, so it may reflect a read error. The V and J genes are TRBV20-1 and TRBJ1-5; D not certain. CDR1 and CDR2 from the germline V gene are DFQATT and SNEGSKA (reference sequence). The CDR3 is 16 residues long. As DNA, the CDR3 is TGCAGTGCTAGAGATGGGCGGCAGTATAGCAATCAGCACCAGCATTTT. This codes for CSARDGRQYSNQHQHF.

Worth noting for this clonotype: A much larger clone sits a single nucleotide away, making a read error possible. This chain links TRBV29-1 with TRBJ1-1; TRBD1 matches at 7 bases. Germline trimming cut 7 bases from V and 8 bases from J; bases unmatched to any gene: 4. This CDR3 comprises 10 residues. Germline CDR1 is SQVTM and CDR2 is ANQGSEA. Here the CDR3 reads CSAETGEAFF. The DNA of the CDR3 is TGCAGCGCCGAGACAGGGGAAGCTTTCTTT.

The chain joins TRBV6-6 to TRBJ1-1; D not certain. The V and J ends lost 2 bases and 12 bases respectively, with 16 bases between them. Germline V gives CDR1 MNHNY, CDR2 SVGAGI (reference sequence). The CDR3 has 13 amino acids. CDR3 amino acids: CASSYTMAAETFF. The DNA for the CDR3 is TGTGCCAGCAGTTACACTATGGCGGCCGAAACTTTCTTT.

This clonotype was seen ten or more times. The J gene is TRBJ2-7, the V gene TRBV4-3, with D possibly being TRBD2 (5 bases). V was clipped by 0 bases and J by 3 bases, with 30 bases between them. Germline loops: CDR1 LGHNA, CDR2 YSLEER. There are 21 residues in the CDR3. CDR3 protein: CASSQDIVVSSWVTNGYEQYF. In DNA form, the CDR3 reads TGCGCCAGCAGCCAAGATATTGTTGTGTCTAGCTGGGTAACGAACGGCTACGAGCAGTACTTC.

A word on this clonotype: The conserved final phenylalanine or tryptophan is absent from the CDR3, which likely points to a read error. The chain joins TRBV11-3 to TRBJ2-6; 8 bases map to TRBD1. With 6 bases clipped from V and 2 bases from J, the junction kept 12 bases outside the gene matches. Germline V gives CDR1 SGHNT, CDR2 YENEEA. The CDR3 is 18 residues long. This chain's CDR3 is CASRPGQGHQTGANVLTL. In DNA form, the CDR3 reads TGTGCCAGCAGACCTGGACAGGGTCATCAAACTGGGGCCAACGTCCTGACTCTC.

In this sample, this clonotype turned up once. It may be a read error: a sequence one base away is much more abundant. This chain uses TRBV20-1 with TRBJ2-1; possibly TRBD1 for D (6 bases). The length of the CDR3 is 15 residues. With 4 bases removed from V and 10 bases from J, the gap between germline ends came to 23 bases. CDR1 DFQATT and CDR2 SNEGSKA come from the germline V gene (reference sequence). CDR3: CSATRKVTGSQEQFF. The CDR3 DNA follows: TGCAGTGCTACCAGAAAGGTAACAGGGTCTCAGGAGCAGTTCTTC.

Turning to this clonotype: This sequence may be a read error, since a much larger clone differs from it by one base. The chain recombines TRBV6-2 or TRBV6-3 with TRBJ2-3; maybe TRBD2 (6 bases). V gave up 7 bases and J gave up 9 bases, with 17 bases separating them. Looked up from germline, CDR1 is MNHEY and CDR2 is SVGEGT. This CDR3 spans 13 amino acids. The CDR3 protein is CASIPGLGNTQYF. CDR3 sequence (DNA): TGTGCCAGCATCCCGGGACTGGGAAACACGCAGTATTTT.

Comment on this clonotype: The junction and the germline gene differ at one end; a read error may be behind it. This chain joins TRBV11-1 and TRBJ2-5, with D uncertain. The germline V gene encodes CDR1 SGHAT and CDR2 FQDESV (reference sequence). The CDR3 is 13 residues long. DNA of the CDR3: TGTGCCAGCAGCCTAATCCAGTCGGAGACCAAGTACTTC. The encoded protein is CASSLIQSETKYF. Looking up the rest from reference TRBV11-1 and TRBJ2-5 gives the full variable domain: EAEVAQSPRYKITEKSQAVAFWCDPISGHATLYWYRQILGQGPELLVQFQDESVVDDSQLPKDRFSAERLKGVDSTLKIQPAELGDSAMYLCASSLIQSETKYFGPGTRLLVL.